Included here is one T cell receptor beta chain sequence, with context. Method: immunoSEQ multiplex PCR; TCRdb's copy keeps in-frame clones and lacks some. The sample has roughly 430,000 clones; roughly 90% are singletons. The sample belongs to a study of blood T cell repertoires in COVID-19. Germline lookup yields CDR1 SGHRS and CDR2 YFSETQ. CDR3 length: 17 residues. V was clipped by 4 bases and J by 6 bases; unmatched bases: 9. The sample consisted of PBMCs or T cells enriched from blood (not recorded which). V is TRBV5-1 and J is TRBJ2-3; 15 positions match TRBD2. The receptor was derived from a woman younger than 35 who had been exposed to COVID-19. CDR3 nucleotides: TGCGCCAGCAGCCCCGGACTAGCGGGAGGGCCGCGGGATACGCAGTATTTT. Amino acids: CASSPGLAGGPRDTQYF.